The rows below give T cell receptor beta chains drawn from one sample of a study of cytomegalovirus exposure and HLA in healthy donors. Libraries were prepared by immunoSEQ multiplex PCR; TCRdb keeps only in-frame clonotypes and omits some of them. Here the sample spans about 130,000 clones, more than 65% being singletons. Sequenced sample: PBMCs. The receptor source for this set is a man aged 50 or older in good health and CMV-seronegative. Each CDR3 is given with its conserved first and last residue. A D gene is named only where the DNA matches it firmly. Size values are once, few and many counts, or a class for expanded clones, and some rows have none.

D gene: TRBD1
J gene: TRBJ1-2
clone size: -
V gene: TRBV9
CDR3 protein: CASSVSTGVPDGYTF
CDR3 DNA: TGTGCCAGCAGCGTATCTACAGGGGTCCCCGATGGCTACACCTTC

D gene: TRBD1
J gene: TRBJ1-5
clone size: -
V gene: TRBV6-4
CDR3 protein: CASRSRDSNSNQPQHF
CDR3 DNA: TGTGCCAGCAGGAGCCGGGACAGCAATAGCAATCAGCCCCAGCATTTT

D gene: -
J gene: TRBJ1-4
clone size: -
V gene: TRBV6-6
CDR3 protein: CASSYVLQINEKLFF
CDR3 DNA: TGTGCCAGCAGTTATGTTTTGCAGATTAATGAAAAGCTGTTTTTT

D gene: TRBD1
J gene: TRBJ2-6
clone size: -
V gene: TRBV13
CDR3 protein: CASSSYPGASRGQGSGANVLTF
CDR3 DNA: TGTGCCAGCAGCTCTTATCCCGGGGCTAGCAGGGGGCAAGGCTCTGGGGCCAACGTCCTGACTTTC

D gene: -
J gene: TRBJ1-4
clone size: -
V gene: TRBV7-2
CDR3 protein: CASSPRGQEKLFF
CDR3 DNA: TGTGCCAGCAGCCCTCGAGGACAGGAAAAACTGTTTTTT

D gene: TRBD2
J gene: TRBJ2-1
clone size: -
V gene: TRBV6-4
CDR3 protein: CASSPLAGALYEQFF
CDR3 DNA: TGTGCCAGCAGCCCTCTAGCGGGGGCCCTCTATGAGCAGTTCTTC

D gene: -
J gene: TRBJ1-1
clone size: few
V gene: TRBV5-4
CDR3 protein: CASNSGERAFF
CDR3 DNA: TGTGCCAGCAATTCGGGGGAGAGGGCTTTCTTT

D gene: -
J gene: TRBJ1-1
clone size: -
V gene: TRBV7-8
CDR3 protein: CASSLARETAGGGAFF
CDR3 DNA: TGTGCCAGCAGCTTAGCTCGTGAGACCGCGGGAGGCGGCGCTTTCTTT

D gene: -
J gene: TRBJ2-5
clone size: -
V gene: TRBV2
CDR3 protein: CASSDVWQDRETQYF
CDR3 DNA: TGTGCCAGCAGTGACGTGTGGCAGGATAGAGAGACCCAGTACTTC

D gene: TRBD2
J gene: TRBJ2-3
clone size: -
V gene: TRBV11-2
CDR3 protein: CASSPGTSNLLDTQYF
CDR3 DNA: TGTGCCAGCAGTCCCGGGACTAGCAACCTTCTCGATACGCAGTATTTT

D gene: -
J gene: TRBJ1-6
clone size: -
V gene: TRBV6-1
CDR3 protein: CASSEADRSSYNSPLHF
CDR3 DNA: TGTGCCAGCAGTGAAGCCGACAGGAGCTCCTATAATTCACCCCTCCACTTT